Below are 25 T cell receptor beta chains sequenced from a single sample in a study of blood T cells in healthy people across ages. Primers used in a second PCR of about 6 to 12 cycles were a sample-barcoded 5' primer and a J-beta primer mix. TCRdb redid the calling of the 5' RACE reads with MiXCR, one entry per CDR3 protein. This sample has about a million distinct CDR3 sequences, with about two fifths found just once. The source material was blood. The receptors come from a man aged 18 to 30 in good health.

The CDR3 here is CASSPSLGSQPQHF. In DNA, the CDR3 is TGCGCCAGCAGCCCAAGTTTGGGCAGTCAGCCCCAGCATTTT. The chain employs TRBV4-3 and TRBJ1-5; unclear D gene. The CDR3 consists of 14 residues. CDR1 LGHNA and CDR2 YSLEER come from the germline V gene. Between the trimmed V and J ends, which lost 4 bases and 6 bases, there was a span of 13 bases.

The chain joins TRBV10-3 to TRBJ1-1, with unresolved D. Looked up from germline, CDR1 is ENHRY and CDR2 is SYGVKD. V was trimmed by 7 bases and J by 1 base, leaving 7 bases between them. There are 12 residues in the CDR3. The CDR3: CAIMAGNTEAFF. The CDR3 nucleotides read TGTGCCATCATGGCGGGGAACACTGAAGCTTTCTTT.

This clonotype was seen more than once but under ten times. The chain is built from TRBV12-3 or TRBV12-4 and TRBJ1-1; D not certain. V shed 3 bases and J shed 9 bases, with 11 bases lying between them. The length of the CDR3 is 12 residues. CDR3 DNA: TGTGCCAGCAGTTTGGGGAAAACGCAAGCTTTCTTT. Amino acid sequence: CASSLGKTQAFF.

The sample holds many counts of this clonotype. The CDR3 loop reads CASAPPASTDTQYF. Here the CDR3 DNA reads TGTGCTAGTGCCCCGCCGGCTTCCACAGATACGCAGTATTTT. The V gene is TRBV12-5, the J gene TRBJ2-3; D gene uncertain. V was clipped by 7 bases and J by 2 bases, with 13 bases between them. Per the germline V gene, CDR1 is LGHNT and CDR2 is FRNRAP. This CDR3 is built from 14 residues.

This clonotype showed up just a few times. The CDR3 DNA reads TGCAGTGCTAGAGATCTGGGAGCAGGGACCAACGAGCAGTACTTC. Translated, it gives CSARDLGAGTNEQYF. The gene calls are TRBV20-1 and TRBJ2-7; D may be TRBD1 or TRBD2 (5 bases each). The CDR3 has 15 amino acids. Germline V lookup: CDR1 DFQATT, CDR2 SNEGSKA (reference sequence). V shed 0 bases and J shed 5 bases, with 17 bases lying between them.

This clonotype showed up just a few times. The genes are TRBV27 and TRBJ1-2; D gene uncertain. Germline lookup yields CDR1 MNHEY and CDR2 SMNVEV (reference sequence). The CDR3 has 14 amino acids. V was cut by 7 bases and J by 4 bases, with 16 bases left in between. CDR3: CASKPSGRGYGYTF. The CDR3 DNA follows: TGTGCCAGCAAGCCGTCCGGACGCGGCTATGGCTACACCTTC.

This clonotype was detected only a few times. The genes are TRBV6-5 and TRBJ2-1; the match to TRBD1 covers 10 bases. V was pared by 6 bases and J by 6 bases, with 8 bases of the junction left unmatched. Germline CDR1 reads MNHEY; CDR2 reads SVGAGI. This CDR3 is built from 15 residues. This CDR3 is CASRTGTGAINEQFF. The CDR3 DNA follows: TGTGCCAGCAGGACCGGGACAGGGGCAATCAATGAGCAGTTCTTC.

CDR3 residues: CSAIPGQLSGYTF. CDR3 DNA sequence: TGCAGTGCTATACCGGGACAGCTTTCCGGCTACACCTTC. The rearrangement uses TRBV20-1 and TRBJ1-2; 7 nucleotides line up with TRBD1. With 4 bases clipped from V and 8 bases from J, the junction kept 10 bases outside the gene matches. The length of the CDR3 is 13 residues. CDR1 DFQATT and CDR2 SNEGSKA come from the germline V gene (reference sequence).

The chain recombines TRBV2 with TRBJ2-1; D gene unclear. Germline CDR1 is SNHLY and CDR2 is FYNNEI. The CDR3 contains 13 residues. V lost 7 bases and J lost 5, with 12 bases in between. The CDR3 loop reads CASTPLRDNEQFF. CDR3 DNA sequence: TGTGCCAGCACCCCCTTACGTGACAATGAGCAGTTCTTC. The whole variable domain, remainder taken from reference TRBV2 and TRBJ2-1, is EPEVTQTPSHQVTQMGQEVILRCVPISNHLYFYWYRQILGQKVEFLVSFYNNEISEKSEIFDDQFSVERPDGSNFTLKIRSTKLEDSAMYFCASTPLRDNEQFFGPGTRLTVL.

This chain connects TRBV4-2 to TRBJ2-3; 9 nucleotides align to TRBD2. J lost 2 bases, V lost 0 bases, and 6 bases had no gene match. The CDR3 has 17 amino acids. Looked up from germline, CDR1 is LGHNA and CDR2 is YNFKEQ. The CDR3 here is CASSQDPSGDFTDTQYF. DNA of the CDR3: TGTGCCAGCAGCCAAGATCCTAGCGGGGACTTCACAGATACGCAGTATTTT.

The chain links TRBV7-8 to TRBJ2-7, with a weak D call TRBD2 (5 bases). Trimming removed 1 base from V and 3 bases from J, with 10 bases in between. Per the germline V gene, CDR1 is SGHVS and CDR2 is FQNEAQ. This CDR3 has 14 amino acids. CDR3 sequence: CASSLERTHYEQYF. The CDR3 coding sequence is TGTGCCAGCAGCTTAGAGAGGACTCACTACGAGCAGTACTTC.

This rearrangement joins TRBV29-1 to TRBJ2-7, with 8 bases aligning to TRBD1. J lost 7 bases, V lost 6 bases, and 14 bases had no gene match. The CDR3 has 14 amino acids. Germline CDR1 is SQVTM and CDR2 is ANQGSEA. CDR3 sequence: CSVAGQGVPNEQYF. CDR3 in DNA: TGCAGCGTAGCCGGACAGGGCGTTCCTAATGAGCAGTACTTC.

This clonotype was found once. This CDR3 reads CSAAGVPSYNEQYF. CDR3 nucleotide sequence: TGCAGTGCTGCAGGGGTTCCGTCCTACAATGAGCAGTACTTC. The chain couples TRBV20-1 to TRBJ2-1; weak D call: TRBD1 (6 bases). TRBJ2-7 matches the DNA end more closely, so the J call is doubtful. CDR1 DFQATT and CDR2 SNEGSKA come from the germline V gene (reference sequence). The CDR3 loop spans 14 amino acids.

The genes are TRBV5-1 and TRBJ1-1, with D perhaps TRBD1 (5 bases). The CDR3 runs to 13 residues. Per germline, CDR1 SGHRS and CDR2 YFSETQ. The V end was cut by 6 bases, the J end by 2 bases, with 11 bases between. As DNA, the CDR3 is TGCGCCAGCACCCGGACACCAAACACTGAAGCTTTCTTT. Its protein is CASTRTPNTEAFF.

This clonotype has just a few counts. The chain employs TRBV27 and TRBJ1-1; a possible D gene is TRBD1 (6 bases). The CDR3 loop spans 16 amino acids. Between the trimmed V and J ends, which lost 4 bases and 11 bases, there was a span of 26 bases. The germline V gene has CDR1 MNHEY and CDR2 SMNVEV (reference sequence). CDR3 loop: CASSWGRTPELRGAFF. The CDR3 region has the DNA TGTGCCAGCAGTTGGGGGCGGACCCCAGAACTTCGGGGCGCTTTCTTT.

V gene TRBV11-2 combines with J gene TRBJ2-5; 8 bases line up with TRBD2. Germline trimming cut 0 bases from V and 5 bases from J; bases unmatched to any gene: 8. CDR1 and CDR2 from the germline V gene are SGHAT and FQNNGV. CDR3 length: 16 residues. The DNA for the CDR3 is TGTGCCAGCAGCTTAGATCGCAGCGGGGGAGGGGAGACCCAGTACTTC. Its translation: CASSLDRSGGGETQYF.

This clonotype was detected ten times or more. The rearrangement links TRBV27 to TRBJ1-1; a possible D gene is TRBD1 (5 bases). Germline CDR1 is MNHEY and CDR2 is SMNVEV (reference sequence). The CDR3 sequence is 15 residues long. With 2 bases removed from V and 1 base from J, the gap between germline ends came to 11 bases. CDR3 residues: CASSLGPGANTEAFF. As DNA, the CDR3 is TGTGCCAGCAGTTTAGGTCCCGGGGCGAACACTGAAGCTTTCTTT.

The CDR3: CSVDSFTDTEAFF. The CDR3 nucleotides read TGCAGCGTTGATTCCTTCACGGACACTGAAGCTTTCTTT. The V and J genes are TRBV29-1 and TRBJ1-1; D is uncertain. Trimming removed 3 bases from V and 3 bases from J, with 11 bases in between. Germline V gene lookup returns CDR1 SQVTM and CDR2 ANQGSEA. This CDR3 has 13 residues.

The rearrangement uses TRBV6-2 or TRBV6-3 and TRBJ2-1, with D unclear. This CDR3 region has 12 residues. Trimming cost V 6 bases and J 5 bases, with 8 bases left between them. Looked up from germline, CDR1 is MNHEY and CDR2 is SVGEGT. CDR3 coding DNA: TGTGCCAGCAGCCCTCAAGACAATGAGCAGTTCTTC. Amino acids: CASSPQDNEQFF.

This clonotype was observed a handful of times. This chain connects TRBV7-2 to TRBJ2-1; TRBD2 matches at 9 bases. Per germline, CDR1 SGHTA and CDR2 FQGNSA. Trimming took 6 bases from V and 6 from J; bases not matched to a gene: 6. The CDR3 has 14 amino acids. The CDR3 here is CASRSGTSPNEQFF. The DNA of the CDR3 is TGTGCCAGCAGATCCGGGACTAGCCCCAATGAGCAGTTCTTC.

The gene calls are TRBV4-2 and TRBJ2-3, with no clear D. Germline CDR1 reads LGHNA; CDR2 reads YNFKEQ. This CDR3 comprises 15 residues. Trimming cost V 0 bases and J 1 base, with 8 bases left between them. The DNA of the CDR3 is TGTGCCAGCAGCCAAGAGATTGACGGCACAGATACGCAGTATTTT. Amino acids: CASSQEIDGTDTQYF.

This clonotype was found a few times. J is TRBJ2-1 and V is TRBV5-4; the match to TRBD2 covers 7 bases. This CDR3 spans 13 amino acids. Per germline, CDR1 SGHNT and CDR2 YYREEE (reference sequence). Trimming cost V 5 bases and J 7 bases; bases outside gene matches: 6. This CDR3 reads CASRREGVNEQFF. In DNA form, the CDR3 reads TGTGCCAGCAGGAGGGAGGGAGTGAATGAGCAGTTCTTC.

This clonotype showed up just a few times. The rearrangement joins TRBV5-5 to TRBJ1-1; tentative D call: TRBD1 (5 bases). Deletions cut 4 bases from V and 2 bases from J, with 15 bases between. The germline gives CDR1 SGHKS, CDR2 YYEKEE (reference sequence). This CDR3 has 15 residues. The DNA for the CDR3 is TGTGCCAGCAGCCCCGGGGGAGGAGGTAACACTGAAGCTTTCTTT. It specifies CASSPGGGGNTEAFF.

The genes are TRBV19 and TRBJ2-1; 8 positions match TRBD1. Germline loops: CDR1 LNHDA, CDR2 SQIVND (reference sequence). CDR3 length: 17 residues. Trimming removed 5 bases from V and 6 bases from J; junction bases left unmatched: 15. The CDR3 nucleotides are TGTGCCAGTAGTCTTAGGGGACCGGGACAGGTAGCCAATGAGCAGTTCTTC. The encoded protein is CASSLRGPGQVANEQFF.

This chain connects TRBV20-1 to TRBJ1-1, with a possible D match to TRBD1 (5 bases). CDR3 length equals 14 residues. The ends were cut back, 6 bases at V and 3 bases at J, with 17 bases in the middle. Per germline, CDR1 DFQATT and CDR2 SNEGSKA (reference sequence). CDR3: CSALKAGVDTEAFF. The CDR3 nucleotides read TGCAGTGCCCTTAAAGCGGGGGTCGACACTGAAGCTTTCTTT.